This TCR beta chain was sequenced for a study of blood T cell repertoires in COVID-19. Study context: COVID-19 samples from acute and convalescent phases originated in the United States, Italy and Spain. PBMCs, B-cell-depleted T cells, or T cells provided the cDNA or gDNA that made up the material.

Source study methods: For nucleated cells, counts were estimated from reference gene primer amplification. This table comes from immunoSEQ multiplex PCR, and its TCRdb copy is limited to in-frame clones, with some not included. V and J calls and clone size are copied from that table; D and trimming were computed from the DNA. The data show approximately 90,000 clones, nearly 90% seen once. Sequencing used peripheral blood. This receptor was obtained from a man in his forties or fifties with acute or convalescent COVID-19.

The CDR3 region is CASSESGSSYNEQFF. The CDR3 region has the DNA TGTGCCAGCAGCGAGTCGGGTAGCTCCTACAATGAGCAGTTCTTC. The chain couples TRBV9 to TRBJ2-1, with D unclear. The ends were cut back, 3 bases at V and 0 bases at J, with 10 bases in the middle. The CDR3 consists of 15 residues. Germline CDR1 SGDLS, CDR2 YYNGEE.